The rows below give T cell receptor beta chains drawn from one sample of a study of T cells after yellow fever vaccination. TCRdb used MiXCR to reprocess the 5' RACE reads, holding one entry per CDR3 protein. Of 120,000 or so distinct CDR3 sequences in the sample, 15% were seen once. Material: CD8+ T cells sorted from PBMCs, obtained 5 days after the yellow fever booster vaccination. These receptors all come from a man in his late teens or twenties who received the YFV17D yellow fever vaccine. The conserved cysteine and the conserved F or W are not part of the CDR3 here.

>TRBJ2-2|TRBV4-3
ASSPELGGGIGELF
>TRBJ2-7|TRBV29-1
SGGQGIYEQY
>TRBJ2-7|TRBV9
ASSEGGAGEFYEQY
>TRBJ1-2|TRBV6-5
ASRGGQTPGYGYT
>TRBJ2-2|TRBV12-3/TRBV12-4
ASSLSGGGELF
>TRBJ2-2|TRBV29-1
SATGHVTGELF
>TRBJ1-3|TRBV4-1
ASSQVKASSSGNTIY
>TRBJ2-3|TRBV27
ASSIGGDTQY
>TRBJ2-6|TRBV27
ASTTGGPGANVLT
>TRBJ1-1|TRBV12-5
ASGFLLSGTRDEPTTEAF
>TRBJ1-4|TRBV4-2
ASSQDTRGRGEKLF
>TRBJ2-3|TRBV5-6
ASRGVADTQY
>TRBJ2-3|TRBV29-1
SVEARGRPSDTQY
>TRBJ2-3|TRBV7-6
ASAWASGGVTDTQY
>TRBJ2-7|TRBV4-3
ASSQSLGRLGTGEQY
>TRBJ1-6|TRBV7-8
ASSSGIKGNSPLH
>TRBJ2-3|TRBV6-2/TRBV6-3
ASSYPSGTVADTQY
>TRBJ1-1|TRBV4-1
ASSQGAATNTEAF
>TRBJ1-5|TRBV4-1
ASSHRPRRDRGHQPQH
>TRBJ2-2|TRBV29-1
SVYYTGELF
>TRBJ2-3|TRBV10-1
ASNDLHSLEEDTQY
>TRBJ1-4|TRBV12-3/TRBV12-4
ASNSGWEKLF
>TRBJ1-1|TRBV7-2
ASSAPQGWTEAF
>TRBJ2-3|TRBV7-9
ASQTSGGADTQY
>TRBJ2-1|TRBV4-3
ASSQEGPSGVFEQF
>TRBJ2-5|TRBV10-3
AISDPTSGEETQY
>TRBJ2-1|TRBV27
ASSFGGRTNEQF
>TRBJ2-3|TRBV7-3
ASSVLSDTGASTDTQY
>TRBJ2-1|TRBV18
ASSPLTGPYNEQF
>TRBJ2-1|TRBV12-3/TRBV12-4
ASSRGSYNEQF
>TRBJ2-1|TRBV6-5
ASSPGTGDGEQF
>TRBJ2-1|TRBV13
ASSLGGPRPYNEQF
>TRBJ1-1|TRBV7-3
ASSLRAGGVEAF
>TRBJ1-4|TRBV7-9
ASSFKLTTSEKLF
>TRBJ1-2|TRBV4-1
ASSQPANYGYT
>TRBJ2-2|TRBV4-1
ASSQGRIGRVNTGELF
>TRBJ2-3|TRBV6-1
ATWGGDTDTQY
>TRBJ2-2|TRBV7-6
ASSAGQGRTGELF
>TRBJ2-2|TRBV12-3/TRBV12-4
ASSSPVVELF
>TRBJ2-2|TRBV28
ASSSRGLNTGELF
>TRBJ2-1|TRBV20-1
SARISEQGDYNEQF
>TRBJ2-1|TRBV9
ASSAWEGAGNEQF
>TRBJ1-2|TRBV12-3/TRBV12-4
ASSFHQGNYT
>TRBJ1-4|TRBV29-1
SVIDGSTNEKLF